A selection of T cell receptor beta chains follows, all from one sample in a study of CD8 T cell repertoires and HIV-1 epitope variants. Sequencing used immunoSEQ multiplex PCR; TCRdb keeps in-frame clones, though not all of them. The repertoire holds tens of thousands of clones, roughly four fifths seen once, with around 24% in the top ten. Source material: uncultured baseline CD8+ T cells from peripheral blood mononuclear cells (PBMCs). These receptors came from a male donor with HIV. CDR3s include the opening cysteine and the closing phenylalanine or tryptophan.

V,J,CDR3
TRBV9,TRBJ1-6,CASSVGSYNSPLHF
TRBV28,TRBJ1-5,CASSFGTGGADQPQHF
TRBV19,TRBJ1-2,CASSPTGGERYGYTF
TRBV6-5,TRBJ2-7,CASSYSTAYEQYF
TRBV7-2,TRBJ2-1,CASSLVGTGPSYNEQFF
TRBV2,TRBJ2-3,CASSEAQSPDTQYF
TRBV19,TRBJ1-5,CAGGGGNQPQHF
TRBV7-7,TRBJ2-5,CASSFSGGQETQYF
TRBV19,TRBJ2-3,CASSIADEADTQYF
TRBV27,TRBJ2-1,CASRSGGLRNEQFF
TRBV27,TRBJ1-5,CASSWTVDQPQHF
TRBV18,TRBJ1-5,CASSPRAGGADQPQHF
TRBV23-1,TRBJ2-3,CASSPPSGGTDTQYF
TRBV5-1,TRBJ2-6,CASSHQGPGANVLTF
TRBV15,TRBJ1-2,CATSRDLEGGGYTF
TRBV27,TRBJ2-3,CASSLSGARMGDTQYF
TRBV15,TRBJ2-7,CATSRGGVSYEQYF
TRBV30,TRBJ1-2,CAWETGGNGYTF
TRBV30,TRBJ2-5,CAWSVNLGETQYF
TRBV20-1,TRBJ2-7,CSAPGWPEQYF
TRBV5-1,TRBJ2-3,CASSLAILDTQYF
TRBV27,TRBJ2-7,CASSWGRGRASYEQYF
TRBV19,TRBJ2-3,CASEGLGGDTQYF
TRBV28,TRBJ2-6,CASSSPSLAGSSGANVLTF
TRBV27,TRBJ2-7,CASSFQRTGFEQYF
TRBV19,TRBJ2-1,CASSREPYNEQFF
TRBV13,TRBJ2-3,CASSGREEEGTDTQYF
TRBV19,TRBJ2-1,CASSSRGLAGDKFEQFF
TRBV29-1,TRBJ2-5,CSVGTGPGGETQYF
TRBV6-6,TRBJ2-3,CASSFTVSTDTQYF
TRBV9,TRBJ2-5,CASTLGTGQETQYF
TRBV6-1,TRBJ1-1,CASSEQVIPEAFF
TRBV19,TRBJ1-5,CASSTRGGQGYWSQHF
TRBV7-3,TRBJ2-1,CASSLAGGTYNEQFF
TRBV7-8,TRBJ2-7,CASSLMDPLGEQYF
TRBV19,TRBJ2-1,CASSMGWKREGRNEQFF
TRBV5-6,TRBJ2-7,CASSFLEGAYEQYF
TRBV7-8,TRBJ2-5,CASSPRTGGWKTQYF
TRBV6-5,TRBJ1-5,CASSYLGGVGQPQHF
TRBV29-1,TRBJ1-5,CSVAGGMRQPQHF
TRBV5-4,TRBJ1-2,CASSLRGQYYGYTF
TRBV19,TRBJ2-3,CASRSGVSTDTQYF
TRBV27,TRBJ1-5,CASSLRGGFLDQPQHF
TRBV28,TRBJ1-1,CASSLFRGPNTEAFF
TRBV5-1,TRBJ2-1,CASGRSALNEQFF
TRBV7-2,TRBJ2-7,CASSPSYAGTGTYEQYF
TRBV7-3,TRBJ1-1,CASSLIRLMNTEAFF
TRBV6-1,TRBJ2-7,CASSVDVTYEQYF